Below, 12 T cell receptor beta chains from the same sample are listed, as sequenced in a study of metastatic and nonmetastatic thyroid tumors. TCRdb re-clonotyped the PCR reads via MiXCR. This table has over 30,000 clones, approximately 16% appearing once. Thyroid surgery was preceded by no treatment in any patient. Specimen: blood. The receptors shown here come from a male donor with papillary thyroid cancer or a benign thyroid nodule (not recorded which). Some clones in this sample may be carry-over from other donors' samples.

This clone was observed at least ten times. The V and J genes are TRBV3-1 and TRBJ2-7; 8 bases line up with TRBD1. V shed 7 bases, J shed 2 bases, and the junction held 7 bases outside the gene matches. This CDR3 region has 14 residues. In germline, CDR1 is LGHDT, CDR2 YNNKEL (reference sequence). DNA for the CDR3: TGTGCCAGCACCCCCGGGACAGGAACCTACGAGCAGTACTTC. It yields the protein CASTPGTGTYEQYF.

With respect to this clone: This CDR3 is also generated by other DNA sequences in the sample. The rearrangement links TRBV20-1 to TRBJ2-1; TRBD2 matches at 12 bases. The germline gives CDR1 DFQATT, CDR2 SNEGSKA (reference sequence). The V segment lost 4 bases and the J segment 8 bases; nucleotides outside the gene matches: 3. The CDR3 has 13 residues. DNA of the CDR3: TGCAGTGCTACTAGCGGGGGGGGTGATGAGCAGTTCTTC. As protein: CSATSGGGDEQFF.

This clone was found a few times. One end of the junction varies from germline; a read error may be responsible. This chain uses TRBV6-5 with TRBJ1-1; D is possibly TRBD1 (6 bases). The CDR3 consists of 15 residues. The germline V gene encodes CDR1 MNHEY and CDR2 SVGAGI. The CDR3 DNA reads TGTGCCAGCAGTGACTCCCCGGAGGGGGTCACTGAAGCTTTCTTT. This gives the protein CASSDSPEGVTEAFF.

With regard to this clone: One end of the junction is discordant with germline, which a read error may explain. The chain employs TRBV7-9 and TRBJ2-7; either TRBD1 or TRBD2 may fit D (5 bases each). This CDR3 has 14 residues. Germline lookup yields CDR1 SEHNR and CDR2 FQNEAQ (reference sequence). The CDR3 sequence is CSSSHWDRNYEQYF. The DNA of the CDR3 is TGTTCCAGCAGCCACTGGGACCGAAACTACGAGCAGTACTTC.

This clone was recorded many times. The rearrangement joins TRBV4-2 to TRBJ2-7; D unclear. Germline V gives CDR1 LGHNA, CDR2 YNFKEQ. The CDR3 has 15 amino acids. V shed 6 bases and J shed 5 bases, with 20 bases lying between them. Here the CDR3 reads CASSPAAEPVHEQYF. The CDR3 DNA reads TGTGCCAGCAGTCCGGCGGCGGAACCAGTCCACGAGCAGTACTTC.

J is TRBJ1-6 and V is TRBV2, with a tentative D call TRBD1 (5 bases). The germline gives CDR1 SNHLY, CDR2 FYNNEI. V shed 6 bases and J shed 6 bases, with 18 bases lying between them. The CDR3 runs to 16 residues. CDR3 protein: CASSLQGPHFNSPLHF. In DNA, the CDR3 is TGTGCCAGCAGCCTCCAGGGCCCCCACTTTAATTCACCCCTCCACTTT.

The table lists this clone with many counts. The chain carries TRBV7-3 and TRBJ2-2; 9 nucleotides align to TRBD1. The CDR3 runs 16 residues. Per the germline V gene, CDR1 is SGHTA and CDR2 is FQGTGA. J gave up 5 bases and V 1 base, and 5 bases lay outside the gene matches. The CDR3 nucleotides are TGTGCCAGCAGCTTAATCTCGGGACAGGGAACCGGGGAGCTGTTTTTT. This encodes CASSLISGQGTGELFF.

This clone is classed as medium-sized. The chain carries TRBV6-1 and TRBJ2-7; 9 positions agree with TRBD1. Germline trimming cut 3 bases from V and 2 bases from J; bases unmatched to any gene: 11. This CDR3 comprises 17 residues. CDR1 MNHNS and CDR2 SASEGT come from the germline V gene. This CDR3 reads CASSDPTGGTGTYEQYF. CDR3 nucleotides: TGTGCCAGCAGTGATCCCACCGGGGGGACAGGGACCTACGAGCAGTACTTC.

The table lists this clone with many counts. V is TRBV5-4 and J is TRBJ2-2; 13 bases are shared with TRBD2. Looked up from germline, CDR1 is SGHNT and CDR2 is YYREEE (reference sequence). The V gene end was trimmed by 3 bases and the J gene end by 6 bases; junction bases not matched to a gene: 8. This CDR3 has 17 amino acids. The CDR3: CASSSQGLAGVPGELFF. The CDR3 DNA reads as TGTGCCAGCAGCTCACAAGGACTAGCGGGAGTCCCCGGGGAGCTGTTTTTT.

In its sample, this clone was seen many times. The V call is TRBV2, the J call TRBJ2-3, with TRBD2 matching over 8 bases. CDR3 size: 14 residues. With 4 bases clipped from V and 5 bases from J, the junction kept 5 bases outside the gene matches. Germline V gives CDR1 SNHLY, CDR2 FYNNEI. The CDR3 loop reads CASSVELAGDTQYF. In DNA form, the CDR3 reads TGTGCCAGCAGTGTAGAGCTAGCGGGAGATACGCAGTATTTT.

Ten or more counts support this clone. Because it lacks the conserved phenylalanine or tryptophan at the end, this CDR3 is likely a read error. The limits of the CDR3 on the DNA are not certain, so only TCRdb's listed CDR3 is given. CDR3 residues: CASSPRGGT. J is TRBJ2-7 and V is TRBV9; TRBD1 is the table's D call and was not checked against the DNA. Germline loops: CDR1 SGDLS, CDR2 YYNGEE. The CDR3 comprises 9 residues, both ends counted.

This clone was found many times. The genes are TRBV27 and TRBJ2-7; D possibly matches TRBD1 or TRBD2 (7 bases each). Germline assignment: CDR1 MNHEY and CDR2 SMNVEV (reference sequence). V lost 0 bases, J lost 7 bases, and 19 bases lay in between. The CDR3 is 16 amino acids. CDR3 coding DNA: TGTGCCAGCAGTTTATCGAGCAGGGGGGGAGAAGGGGAGCAGTACTTC. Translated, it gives CASSLSSRGGEGEQYF.